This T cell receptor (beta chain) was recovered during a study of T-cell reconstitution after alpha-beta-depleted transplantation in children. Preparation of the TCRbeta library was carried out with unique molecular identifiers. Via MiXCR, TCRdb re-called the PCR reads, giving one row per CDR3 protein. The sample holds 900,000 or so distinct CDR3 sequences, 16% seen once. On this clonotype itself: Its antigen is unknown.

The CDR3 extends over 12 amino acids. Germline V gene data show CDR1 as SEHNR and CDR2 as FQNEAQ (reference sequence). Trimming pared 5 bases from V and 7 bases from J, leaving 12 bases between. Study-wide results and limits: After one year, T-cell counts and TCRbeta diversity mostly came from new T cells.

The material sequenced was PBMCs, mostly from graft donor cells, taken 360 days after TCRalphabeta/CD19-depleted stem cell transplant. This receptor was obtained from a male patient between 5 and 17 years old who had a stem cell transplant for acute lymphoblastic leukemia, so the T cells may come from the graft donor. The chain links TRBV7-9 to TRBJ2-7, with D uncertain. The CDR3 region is CASSQPVGEQYF. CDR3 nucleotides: TGTGCCAGCAGCCAGCCTGTGGGAGAGCAGTACTTC. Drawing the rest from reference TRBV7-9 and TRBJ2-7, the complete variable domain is DTGVSQNPRHKITKRGQNVTFRCDPISEHNRLYWYRQTLGQGPEFLTYFQNEAQLEKSRLLSDRFSAERPKGSFSTLEIQRTEQGDSAMYLCASSQPVGEQYFGPGTRLTVT.